A single TCR beta chain is shown here with its context. The assay was immunoSEQ multiplex PCR, and TCRdb's table has in-frame clones only and misses some. The sample has 600,000 or so clones, about 90% seen once. The data stem from a study of shared T cell receptors in the human thymus. CDR1 is MDHEN, CDR2 SYDVKM, per germline. The junction had 2 bases not matched to a gene; V was cut back by 8 bases and J by 3 bases. This CDR3 has 12 amino acids. These same data were also listed under a study on human thymus T cells. As that study records: Donors consisted of healthy Finnish infants (having corrective surgery for congenital heart defects). The thymus tissue came from resections taken during corrective heart surgery. Thymic and blood repertoires appeared to show biased V and J gene usage. Unrelated individuals reportedly shared highly overlapping thymic TCR repertoires.

The chain employs TRBV28 and TRBJ2-3; 7 nucleotides agree with TRBD2. The sequence was obtained from a boy younger than two with a congenital heart defect. The sequenced material came from thymocytes. The CDR3 region is CASLAETDTQYF. The CDR3 DNA reads as TGTGCCAGCCTAGCGGAGACAGATACGCAGTATTTT. Based on the CDR3 plus reference TRBV28 and TRBJ2-3, the full variable domain is DVKVTQSSRYLVKRTGEKVFLECVQDMDHENMFWYRQDPGLGLRLIYFSYDVKMKEKGDIPEGYSVSREKKERFSLILESASTNQTSMYLCASLAETDTQYFGPGTRLTVL.